This T cell receptor (beta chain) emerged from a study of PD-1 blockade in mismatch repair-deficient tumors. The time point denotes: 10-day in vitro stimulation with candidate neoantigen peptide 4. Cells were stimulated around 9 days with each of 6 or 7 ELISpot-reactive neoantigens. Germline V lookup: CDR1 SGHTA, CDR2 FQGTGA. The CDR3 has 13 amino acids. Trimming stripped 1 base from V and 7 bases from J, with 7 bases between. A remark on this clone: Its antigen is unknown.

Overall study results and limits: Rapid post-treatment expansion, then contraction, generally preceding radiologic response, marked tumor-resident clones.

Method: immunoSEQ multiplex PCR; TCRdb's copy keeps in-frame clones and lacks some. The table lists 14,000 or so clones, around four fifths of them singletons. The chain joins TRBV7-3 to TRBJ2-2; weak D call: TRBD1 (6 bases). The sequenced sample was cells cultured in vitro, obtained from a patient treated with pembrolizumab. This receptor was obtained from an adult with mismatch repair-deficient cancer. Written as DNA, the CDR3 is TGTGCCAGCAGCTTAAGGGGGCGCGGGGAGCTGTTTTTT. It is translated as CASSLRGRGELFF.